This TCR beta chain originates from a study of blood T cell repertoires in COVID-19. Germline V CDR1 and CDR2: MGHRA, YSYEKL. Between the trimmed V and J ends, which lost 8 bases and 0 bases, there was a span of 17 bases. This CDR3 is 16 amino acids long. Using immunoSEQ multiplex PCR, the repertoire was profiled, and TCRdb retains in-frame clones only, with some absent. The data show fewer than 200,000 clones, 85% seen once. The clonotype was recovered from an older woman with acute or convalescent COVID-19. The material sequenced was peripheral blood. The V and J genes are TRBV4-1 and TRBJ2-1; perhaps TRBD2 as D (6 bases). As DNA, the CDR3 is TGCGCCAGCGACGGCGGAGGGTCAAGCTCCTACAATGAGCAGTTCTTC. This gives the protein CASDGGGSSSYNEQFF.